This T cell receptor (beta chain) is drawn from a study of Graves' ophthalmopathy and Graves' hyperthyroidism. Amplified material comprised TCR beta CDR3 regions derived from RNA transcripts. The first-round RT-PCR employed HTBI primers together with the Qiagen OneStep RT-PCR kit. A multiplex PCR was then performed as the second round. A single record per CDR3 protein comes from TCRdb applying MiXCR to the multiplex PCR reads. Of some 750,000 distinct CDR3 sequences in the sample, 35% to 50% were seen once. Germline V CDR1 and CDR2: KGHDR, SFDVKD. The length of the CDR3 is 15 residues. The ends were cut back, 10 bases at V and 5 bases at J, with 20 bases in the middle. In its sample, this clonotype was seen a few times.

The source of this sequence is an adult man with Graves' ophthalmopathy. The chain combines TRBV24-1 with TRBJ1-5, with a weak D call TRBD1 (5 bases). The sequencing sample was made of peripheral blood. The CDR3 nucleotides are TGTGCCACTATAAGCCCCGGGGCCGGGGATCAGCCCCAGCATTTT. Translating gives CATISPGAGDQPQHF.